A selection of T cell receptor beta chains follows, all from one sample in a study of OX40 agonist ivuxolimab in advanced cancers. Generated by immunoSEQ multiplex PCR, the TCRdb table keeps only in-frame clones and is missing some. The sample lists about 60,000 clones; roughly nine tenths were seen once. The sequences come from CD4+ or CD8+ T cells sorted from blood, collected in a trial of the OX40 agonist ivuxolimab. These receptors were collected from an adult with an advanced solid tumor such as melanoma, head and neck, liver or kidney cancer. The CDR3 runs from the conserved cysteine through the conserved F or W. A D gene is named only where the DNA matches it firmly. Clone size appears in some rows only: once, few, many, or a class for an expanded clone.

v_call: TRBV19; clone_size: .; d_call: .; j_call: TRBJ2-3; cdr3_aa: CASSIYSRVFTDTQYF; cdr3_nt: TGTGCCAGTAGTATATACTCCAGGGTATTCACAGATACGCAGTATTTT
v_call: TRBV7-2; clone_size: .; d_call: TRBD1; j_call: TRBJ1-4; cdr3_aa: CASSLNRGDNEKLFF; cdr3_nt: TGTGCCAGCAGCCTCAACAGGGGAGATAATGAAAAACTGTTTTTT
v_call: TRBV6-1; clone_size: .; d_call: .; j_call: TRBJ2-1; cdr3_aa: CASSEYWAAPQQFF; cdr3_nt: TGTGCCAGCAGTGAATATTGGGCTGCTCCTCAGCAGTTCTTC
v_call: TRBV28; clone_size: .; d_call: .; j_call: TRBJ2-3; cdr3_aa: CASTAGNILLTDTQYF; cdr3_nt: TGTGCCAGCACGGCGGGTAACATCTTGCTAACAGATACGCAGTATTTT
v_call: TRBV2; clone_size: .; d_call: .; j_call: TRBJ1-5; cdr3_aa: CASSVVPGSNQPQHF; cdr3_nt: TGTGCCAGCAGTGTTGTACCCGGAAGCAATCAGCCCCAGCATTTT
v_call: TRBV19; clone_size: .; d_call: TRBD2; j_call: TRBJ2-7; cdr3_aa: CASSNWTSQAHEQYF; cdr3_nt: TGTGCCAGTAGTAATTGGACTAGTCAAGCCCACGAGCAGTACTTC
v_call: TRBV10-1; clone_size: .; d_call: .; j_call: TRBJ2-3; cdr3_aa: CASRPSGVGTDTQYF; cdr3_nt: TGCGCCAGCAGACCTTCCGGGGTTGGCACAGATACGCAGTATTTT
v_call: TRBV18; clone_size: .; d_call: .; j_call: TRBJ1-3; cdr3_aa: CASSTDKGYGNTIYF; cdr3_nt: TGTGCCAGCTCAACAGACAAGGGGTACGGAAACACCATATATTTT
v_call: TRBV28; clone_size: once; d_call: .; j_call: TRBJ2-5; cdr3_aa: CASIPVRVARYQETQYF; cdr3_nt: TGTGCCAGCATACCAGTTAGGGTTGCGAGGTACCAAGAGACCCAGTACTTC
v_call: TRBV7-3; clone_size: few; d_call: .; j_call: TRBJ2-3; cdr3_aa: CASSSRGTESTDTQYF; cdr3_nt: TGTGCCAGCAGCTCCCGCGGGACGGAAAGCACAGATACGCAGTATTTT
v_call: TRBV7-9; clone_size: .; d_call: .; j_call: TRBJ2-2; cdr3_aa: CASSLVGDGELFF; cdr3_nt: TGTGCCAGCAGCTTAGTTGGGGACGGGGAGCTGTTTTTT
v_call: TRBV27; clone_size: .; d_call: .; j_call: TRBJ1-1; cdr3_aa: CASSSRGRGNTEAFF; cdr3_nt: TGTGCCAGCAGCTCCAGGGGCAGGGGGAACACTGAAGCTTTCTTT
v_call: TRBV28; clone_size: .; d_call: TRBD2; j_call: TRBJ2-1; cdr3_aa: CASSILAGANNEQFF; cdr3_nt: TGTGCCAGCAGTATACTAGCGGGAGCGAACAATGAGCAGTTCTTC
v_call: TRBV4-3; clone_size: .; d_call: .; j_call: TRBJ1-5; cdr3_aa: CASSRMGNQPQHF; cdr3_nt: TGCGCCAGCAGTCGAATGGGCAATCAGCCCCAGCATTTT
v_call: TRBV9; clone_size: .; d_call: TRBD2; j_call: TRBJ2-3; cdr3_aa: CASSVGGTSGGRDTQYF; cdr3_nt: TGTGCCAGCAGCGTAGGAGGGACTAGCGGAGGTCGAGATACGCAGTATTTT
v_call: TRBV2; clone_size: .; d_call: .; j_call: TRBJ1-1; cdr3_aa: CASGPDRNTEAFF; cdr3_nt: TGTGCCAGCGGTCCGGACAGAAACACTGAAGCTTTCTTT
v_call: TRBV28; clone_size: .; d_call: TRBD1; j_call: TRBJ2-1; cdr3_aa: CASSLYTGTVYNEQFF; cdr3_nt: TGTGCCAGCAGTTTATATACCGGGACAGTCTACAATGAGCAGTTCTTC
v_call: TRBV7-9; clone_size: .; d_call: TRBD1; j_call: TRBJ1-1; cdr3_aa: CASSSKPGQGKTEAFF; cdr3_nt: TGTGCCAGCAGCTCAAAACCGGGACAGGGGAAAACTGAAGCTTTCTTT
v_call: TRBV5-4; clone_size: .; d_call: TRBD1; j_call: TRBJ2-1; cdr3_aa: CASRTGQQGVNEQFF; cdr3_nt: TGTGCCAGCAGAACGGGACAGCAGGGCGTAAATGAGCAGTTCTTC
v_call: TRBV9; clone_size: .; d_call: TRBD1; j_call: TRBJ2-1; cdr3_aa: CASSVVEGQGYNEQFF; cdr3_nt: TGTGCCAGCAGCGTAGTTGAGGGACAGGGGTACAATGAGCAGTTCTTC
v_call: TRBV4-1; clone_size: .; d_call: .; j_call: TRBJ2-7; cdr3_aa: CASSYRALGEYEQYF; cdr3_nt: TGCGCCAGCAGCTACCGGGCCCTCGGCGAATACGAGCAGTACTTC
v_call: TRBV7-3; clone_size: .; d_call: TRBD2; j_call: TRBJ2-3; cdr3_aa: CASSPGLAGGGDTQYF; cdr3_nt: TGTGCCAGCAGCCCGGGACTAGCGGGAGGGGGAGATACGCAGTATTTT
v_call: TRBV21-1; clone_size: .; d_call: .; j_call: TRBJ2-1; cdr3_aa: CASSKEGRERNNEQFF; cdr3_nt: TGTGCCAGCAGCAAAGAGGGGAGGGAGAGGAACAATGAGCAGTTCTTC
v_call: TRBV9; clone_size: .; d_call: TRBD1; j_call: TRBJ2-3; cdr3_aa: CASSDLDRIEDTQYF; cdr3_nt: TGTGCCAGCAGCGACCTGGACAGGATTGAAGATACGCAGTATTTT
v_call: TRBV19; clone_size: .; d_call: TRBD1; j_call: TRBJ1-5; cdr3_aa: CASSIRGTGKSQPQHF; cdr3_nt: TGTGCCAGTAGTATCCGCGGGACAGGGAAGAGTCAGCCCCAGCATTTT
v_call: TRBV6-1; clone_size: .; d_call: .; j_call: TRBJ1-5; cdr3_aa: CASSEVQNYQPQHF; cdr3_nt: TGTGCCAGCAGTGAAGTCCAGAATTATCAGCCCCAGCATTTT
v_call: TRBV28; clone_size: .; d_call: TRBD1; j_call: TRBJ1-5; cdr3_aa: CASSSQRDSRDQPQHF; cdr3_nt: TGTGCCAGCAGTTCCCAGCGGGACAGCAGAGACCAGCCCCAGCATTTT
v_call: TRBV27; clone_size: few; d_call: .; j_call: TRBJ1-5; cdr3_aa: CARRPSGARNQPQHF; cdr3_nt: TGTGCCAGGCGCCCGAGCGGGGCACGAAATCAGCCCCAGCATTTT
v_call: TRBV28; clone_size: .; d_call: .; j_call: TRBJ2-7; cdr3_aa: CASSFGGGGYEQYF; cdr3_nt: TGTGCCAGCAGTTTTGGGGGAGGGGGCTACGAGCAGTACTTC
v_call: TRBV9; clone_size: .; d_call: .; j_call: TRBJ2-7; cdr3_aa: CASSPEGLLYRAAEQYF; cdr3_nt: TGTGCCAGCAGCCCCGAGGGGTTACTTTACAGGGCGGCCGAGCAGTACTTC
v_call: TRBV29-1; clone_size: .; d_call: .; j_call: TRBJ2-5; cdr3_aa: CSVEGVGETQYF; cdr3_nt: TGCAGCGTTGAAGGGGTGGGTGAGACCCAGTACTTC
v_call: TRBV4-2; clone_size: .; d_call: .; j_call: TRBJ2-2; cdr3_aa: CASSRIEASTVTGELFF; cdr3_nt: TGTGCCAGCAGCCGAATCGAGGCTTCTACAGTCACCGGGGAGCTGTTTTTT
v_call: TRBV7-3; clone_size: .; d_call: .; j_call: TRBJ2-3; cdr3_aa: CASSSLYSSDTQYF; cdr3_nt: TGTGCCAGCAGTTCCCTATATAGTTCAGATACGCAGTATTTT
v_call: TRBV5-1; clone_size: .; d_call: .; j_call: TRBJ2-5; cdr3_aa: CASCTLGETQYF; cdr3_nt: TGCGCCAGCTGCACTCTCGGGGAGACCCAGTACTTC
v_call: TRBV28; clone_size: .; d_call: .; j_call: TRBJ1-2; cdr3_aa: CASSLGGTKVGYTF; cdr3_nt: TGTGCCAGCAGTTTGGGGGGAACTAAAGTGGGCTACACCTTC
v_call: TRBV6-1; clone_size: .; d_call: .; j_call: TRBJ1-3; cdr3_aa: CAVGTGTGNTIYF; cdr3_nt: TGTGCCGTCGGAACAGGGACCGGAAACACCATATATTTT
v_call: TRBV9; clone_size: .; d_call: .; j_call: TRBJ2-7; cdr3_aa: CASSQGGDPSYEQYF; cdr3_nt: TGTGCCAGCAGCCAAGGTGGGGACCCCTCCTACGAGCAGTACTTC
v_call: TRBV28; clone_size: .; d_call: TRBD1; j_call: TRBJ2-4; cdr3_aa: CASSPSGTGTKNIQYF; cdr3_nt: TGTGCCAGCAGTCCCTCCGGGACAGGGACCAAAAACATTCAGTACTTC
v_call: TRBV18; clone_size: .; d_call: TRBD1; j_call: TRBJ1-2; cdr3_aa: CASSQGNRGYGYGYTF; cdr3_nt: TGTGCCAGCTCACAAGGAAACAGGGGTTACGGCTATGGCTACACCTTC
v_call: TRBV7-2; clone_size: .; d_call: TRBD1; j_call: TRBJ1-1; cdr3_aa: CASSRRVTQGGTEAFF; cdr3_nt: TGTGCCAGCAGCCGACGAGTGACCCAGGGGGGAACTGAAGCTTTCTTT
v_call: TRBV10-1; clone_size: .; d_call: .; j_call: TRBJ2-1; cdr3_aa: CASSEGVGKGGNEQFF; cdr3_nt: TGCGCCAGCAGTGAAGGGGTGGGGAAAGGTGGGAATGAGCAGTTCTTC
v_call: TRBV9; clone_size: .; d_call: TRBD2; j_call: TRBJ2-7; cdr3_aa: CASSVDPTPSGGRDEQYF; cdr3_nt: TGTGCCAGCAGCGTAGATCCCACCCCTAGCGGGGGGAGGGACGAGCAGTACTTC
v_call: TRBV18; clone_size: .; d_call: TRBD1; j_call: TRBJ2-7; cdr3_aa: CASSPGQGIRYEQYF; cdr3_nt: TGTGCCAGCTCCCCCGGACAGGGGATACGCTACGAGCAGTACTTC
v_call: TRBV4-1; clone_size: .; d_call: TRBD2; j_call: TRBJ2-3; cdr3_aa: CASSPGLAGVADTQYF; cdr3_nt: TGCGCCAGCAGCCCGGGACTAGCGGGAGTTGCAGATACGCAGTATTTT
v_call: TRBV9; clone_size: .; d_call: TRBD2; j_call: TRBJ2-3; cdr3_aa: CASSVALAGGTDTQYF; cdr3_nt: TGTGCCAGCAGCGTAGCTCTAGCGGGAGGGACAGATACGCAGTATTTT
v_call: TRBV5-4; clone_size: .; d_call: TRBD1; j_call: TRBJ2-5; cdr3_aa: CASSFRTGGRQTQYF; cdr3_nt: TGTGCCAGCAGCTTTAGGACAGGGGGCCGTCAGACCCAGTACTTC